The 24 T cell receptor beta chains below were found in one sample sequenced in a study of shared clonotypes between healthy human individuals. Generated by immunoSEQ multiplex PCR, the TCRdb table keeps only in-frame clones and is missing some. The sample lists about 2.4 million clones; under 95% were seen once. Sequences were obtained from naive CD4+ T cells from PBMCs. As to subset: CD45RA+ positively selected. The receptors come from a young man in good health. Some clones in this sample may be carry-over from other donors' samples.

The chain has TRBV6-6 and TRBJ1-1; a possible D gene is TRBD1 (5 bases). The CDR3 loop spans 14 amino acids. CDR1 is MNHNY and CDR2 is SVGAGI in the germline V gene (reference sequence). With 2 bases removed from V and 6 bases from J, the gap between germline ends came to 13 bases. CDR3 nucleotides: TGTGCCAGCAGTTACGATGGGGCAGCCCCTGAAGCTTTCTTT. Residues: CASSYDGAAPEAFF.

This chain uses TRBV7-9 with TRBJ2-5; 7 bases are shared with TRBD2. The V segment lost 10 bases and the J segment 0 bases; nucleotides outside the gene matches: 8. CDR3 size: 14 residues. CDR1 and CDR2 (germline): SEHNR, FQNEAQ (reference sequence). CDR3 region: CATGRVGDQETQYF. The CDR3 bases are TGTGCCACGGGGAGGGTAGGGGACCAAGAGACCCAGTACTTC.

The chain links TRBV19 to TRBJ1-2, with 8 bases that match TRBD1. V trimming: 4 bases; J trimming: 2 bases; junction bases outside the gene matches: 9. This CDR3 is built from 16 residues. CDR1 and CDR2 (germline): LNHDA, SQIVND (reference sequence). CDR3 amino acids: CASSRSGGQRNYGYTF. CDR3 sequence (DNA): TGTGCCAGTAGTAGGTCAGGGGGCCAGCGAAACTATGGCTACACCTTC.

V and J are TRBV18 and TRBJ2-5; 9 nucleotides line up with TRBD1. V shed 6 bases and J 5 bases; nucleotides not matched to a gene: 10. This CDR3 comprises 15 residues. Germline V gene data show CDR1 as KGHSH and CDR2 as LQKENI. DNA of the CDR3: TGTGCCAGCTCGCCTACAGGGGGCGTGGGGGAGACCCAGTACTTC. It translates to CASSPTGGVGETQYF.

For this clone: The identical CDR3 is also encoded by other nucleotide sequences in the sample. The V call is TRBV28, the J call TRBJ2-7, with no clear D. From germline, CDR1 is MDHEN and CDR2 SYDVKM. The V gene lost 4 bases and the J gene lost 3 bases, with 4 bases spanning the gap. The CDR3 totals 11 residues. CDR3 DNA: TGTGCCAGCAGTTCACGCTACGAGCAGTACTTC. Protein sequence: CASSSRYEQYF.

The chain uses TRBV14 and TRBJ2-5; 9 bases align to TRBD2. V lost 4 bases and J lost 2; bases outside the gene matches: 8. The CDR3 runs to 16 residues. Germline-derived CDR1 and CDR2 are SGHDN and FVKESK. Here the CDR3 DNA reads TGTGCCAGCAGCCCTCAAAGGGCGGGAGGGCAAGAGACCCAGTACTTC. The encoded protein is CASSPQRAGGQETQYF.

The chain employs TRBV5-1 and TRBJ2-3, with D uncertain. The CDR3 length is 15 residues. With 4 bases removed from V and 1 base from J, the gap between germline ends came to 13 bases. CDR1 is SGHRS, CDR2 YFSETQ, per germline. Here the CDR3 DNA reads TGCGCCAGCAGCCTAGAGACAAGCCGCACAGATACGCAGTATTTT. Translated: CASSLETSRTDTQYF.

The chain carries TRBV7-2 and TRBJ2-3, with D perhaps being TRBD1 or TRBD2 (5 bases each). The CDR3 is made up of 16 amino acids. V was cut by 3 bases and J by 2 bases, with 15 bases left in between. Germline V gives CDR1 SGHTA, CDR2 FQGNSA. CDR3 DNA sequence: TGTGCCAGCAGCTTGGCAGGGAGTCGGAACACAGATACGCAGTATTTT. Encoded protein: CASSLAGSRNTDTQYF.

This clone appeared a single time. The genes are TRBV7-2 and TRBJ2-3, with 8 positions matching TRBD2. CDR3 length: 15 amino acids. CDR1 is SGHTA, CDR2 FQGNSA, per germline. V dropped 8 bases and J dropped 2; count of bases not matched to a gene: 9. CDR3 DNA: TGTGCCAGCGCCTTGGGGCGGGGGGACACAGATACGCAGTATTTT. Translating it yields CASALGRGDTDTQYF.

This rearrangement joins TRBV28 to TRBJ2-7; D is unclear. Germline loops: CDR1 MDHEN, CDR2 SYDVKM. CDR3 length: 14 residues. The V and J ends lost 5 bases and 2 bases respectively, with 13 bases between them. The CDR3 DNA reads TGTGCCAGCAGTCTCTACTCCGGAACCTACGAGCAGTACTTC. Translating it yields CASSLYSGTYEQYF. Combining the CDR3 with reference TRBV28 and TRBJ2-7 gives the whole variable domain DVKVTQSSRYLVKRTGEKVFLECVQDMDHENMFWYRQDPGLGLRLIYFSYDVKMKEKGDIPEGYSVSREKKERFSLILESASTNQTSMYLCASSLYSGTYEQYFGPGTRLTVT.

This chain links TRBV28 with TRBJ1-5; TRBD1 aligns across 7 bases. CDR1 MDHEN and CDR2 SYDVKM come from the germline V gene. The CDR3 length is 13 residues. With V trimmed by 6 bases and J by 7 bases, 6 bases remained unmatched. DNA for the CDR3: TGTGCCAGCAGCGTCCGACAGGGCCAGCCCCAGCATTTT. Protein product: CASSVRQGQPQHF.

The gene calls are TRBV19 and TRBJ1-2; D gene unclear. V was pared by 0 bases and J by 4 bases, with 6 bases between. This CDR3 spans 13 amino acids. Germline CDR1 is LNHDA and CDR2 is SQIVND (reference sequence). The CDR3: CASSIELTYGYTF. CDR3 in DNA: TGTGCCAGTAGTATAGAGTTGACCTATGGCTACACCTTC.

V is TRBV7-9 and J is TRBJ2-3; unclear D gene. The CDR3 extends over 16 amino acids. Germline CDR1 is SEHNR and CDR2 is FQNEAQ (reference sequence). The ends were cut back, 1 base at V and 2 bases at J, with 13 bases in the middle. The CDR3 loop reads CASSLEGNLPTDTQYF. For the CDR3, the DNA is TGTGCCAGCAGCTTAGAGGGAAACTTACCCACAGATACGCAGTATTTT.

This clone appeared a single time. This chain uses TRBV5-1 with TRBJ1-4, with 10 nucleotides matching TRBD1. This CDR3 spans 16 amino acids. The V gene end was trimmed by 3 bases and the J gene end by 3 bases; junction bases not matched to a gene: 5. The V gene's germline CDR1 is SGHRS and CDR2 YFSETQ. CDR3 protein: CASSSTGGTANEKLFF. The CDR3 region has the DNA TGCGCCAGCAGCTCGACAGGGGGCACGGCTAATGAAAAACTGTTTTTT.

The chain combines TRBV6-1 with TRBJ1-3; 7 bases map to TRBD1. The CDR3 extends over 17 amino acids. The V gene's germline CDR1 is MNHNS and CDR2 SASEGT. The V and J ends lost 1 base and 3 bases, in that order; junction bases with no gene match: 9. CDR3 residues: CASSEVRQGLGGNTIYF. The CDR3 DNA sequence: TGTGCCAGCAGTGAAGTTAGACAGGGCCTCGGTGGAAACACCATATATTTT.

Comments on this clone: The same CDR3 arises from other DNA sequences in this sample as well. V is TRBV7-9 and J is TRBJ2-1, with D hard to call. Germline CDR1 and CDR2: SEHNR and FQNEAQ (reference sequence). V was shortened by 6 bases and J by 8 bases, with 8 bases between the two germline ends. The CDR3 totals 11 residues. CDR3 in amino acids: CASSSVDEQFF. The CDR3 DNA follows: TGTGCCAGCAGTTCGGTGGATGAGCAGTTCTTC.

A note on this clone: The DNA is omitted, as the CDR3 cannot be located on it reliably, and the CDR3 follows TCRdb's listing. The chain has TRBV12-1 and TRBJ1-2; TRBD1, as called in the table, went unchecked against the DNA. TRBV12-1 corresponds to a pseudogene. The CDR3 is 15 amino acids in total, end residues counted. The CDR3 sequence: CASTHFGTGADGYTF.

A single count supports this clone. The same CDR3 also results from other DNA sequences found in this sample. The rearrangement joins TRBV5-1 to TRBJ2-7, with no clear D. The V and J ends lost 4 bases and 2 bases respectively, with 13 bases between them. This CDR3 is 14 amino acids long. The germline gives CDR1 SGHRS, CDR2 YFSETQ. CDR3 nucleotide sequence: TGCGCCAGCAGCCGCTCGGACGGAACCTACGAGCAGTACTTC. Amino acid sequence: CASSRSDGTYEQYF.

This rearrangement joins TRBV19 to TRBJ1-2; no definite D call. V was shortened by 1 base and J by 2 bases, with 11 bases between the two germline ends. The germline V gene has CDR1 LNHDA and CDR2 SQIVND (reference sequence). This CDR3 comprises 15 residues. This CDR3 is CASSIVAGGNYGYTF. As DNA, the CDR3 is TGTGCCAGTAGTATAGTGGCAGGTGGGAACTATGGCTACACCTTC. Complete variable domain (other parts from reference TRBV19 and TRBJ1-2): DGGITQSPKYLFRKEGQNVTLSCEQNLNHDAMYWYRQDPGQGLRLIYYSQIVNDFQKGDIAEGYSVSREKKESFPLTVTSAQKNPTAFYLCASSIVAGGNYGYTFGSGTRLTVV.

The chain links TRBV19 to TRBJ2-7; a weak D match, TRBD2 (5 bases). Trimming removed 5 bases at V and 3 bases at J, with 11 bases between. CDR3 length equals 13 residues. CDR1 LNHDA and CDR2 SQIVND come from the germline V gene (reference sequence). The DNA of the CDR3 is TGTGCCAGTAGTCAGGACTCGAGCTACGAGCAGTACTTC. Translated: CASSQDSSYEQYF.

The genes are TRBV7-9 and TRBJ2-7, with TRBD1 matching over 9 bases. The CDR3 contains 16 residues. J gave up 1 base and V 3 bases, and 7 bases lay outside the gene matches. The germline V gene has CDR1 SEHNR and CDR2 FQNEAQ (reference sequence). In nucleotides, the CDR3 is TGTGCCAGCAGCTTCGTTCCGGGACAGGGTTCCTACGAGCAGTACTTC. Protein sequence: CASSFVPGQGSYEQYF.

The CDR3 nucleotides are TGCGCCAGCAGCTGGGACAACTCCTACGAGCAGTACTTC. Translated, it gives CASSWDNSYEQYF. The rearrangement joins TRBV5-1 to TRBJ2-7; D may be TRBD1 (6 bases). The CDR3 has 13 amino acids. Per the germline V gene, CDR1 is SGHRS and CDR2 is YFSETQ. Trimming removed 3 bases from V and 0 bases from J, with 7 bases in between.

A word on this clone: Other DNA sequences of this sample code for an identical CDR3. The chain uses TRBV18 and TRBJ2-5; no reliable D call. The CDR3 covers 13 residues. The V end lost 2 bases, the J end lost 3 bases, and 7 bases lay between the germline ends. The germline V gene encodes CDR1 KGHSH and CDR2 LQKENI. The chain's CDR3 is CASSPTAKETQYF. Here the CDR3 DNA reads TGTGCCAGCTCACCAACAGCAAAAGAGACCCAGTACTTC.

The rearrangement links TRBV7-2 to TRBJ2-6, with D possibly being TRBD1 or TRBD2 (5 bases each). Trimming removed 3 bases from V and 6 bases from J, with 9 bases in between. From germline, CDR1 is SGHTA and CDR2 FQGNSA. This CDR3 is 14 amino acids long. The CDR3 bases are TGTGCCAGCAGCTTGTCGGGGCCGGCCAACGTCCTGACTTTC. It codes for CASSLSGPANVLTF.